These 2 T cell receptor beta chains originate from one sample sequenced in a study of tumor-infiltrating lymphocytes in localized non-small cell lung cancer. Sequenced by immunoSEQ multiplex PCR; TCRdb stores in-frame clones only, minus some. The table shows about 23,000 clones, with approximately 73% occurring only once. Sequencing was carried out using lung tumor tissue. All receptors come from a human donor with non-small cell lung cancer.

This clone has just a few counts. The chain combines TRBV6-5 with TRBJ1-1; D unclear. CDR1 and CDR2 from the germline V gene are MNHEY and SVGAGI. CDR3 size: 13 residues. V was clipped by 1 base and J by 0 bases, with 3 bases between them. The CDR3 reads CASSYFVNTEAFF. CDR3 nucleotide sequence: TGTGCCAGCAGTTACTTCGTGAACACTGAAGCTTTCTTT.

The J gene is TRBJ2-7, the V gene TRBV7-3, with D possibly being TRBD1 or TRBD2 (6 bases each). Germline V gene lookup returns CDR1 SGHTA and CDR2 FQGTGA. The CDR3 consists of 15 residues. Trimming took 2 bases from V and 2 from J, leaving 13 bases between them. CDR3 region: CASSLGPGATYEQYF. CDR3 in DNA: TGTGCCAGCAGCTTAGGGCCGGGGGCAACCTACGAGCAGTACTTC.